The source of this TCR beta chain is a study of cytomegalovirus exposure and HLA in healthy donors. Primers: 60 Vbeta forward and 13 Jbeta reverse. Data came from immunoSEQ multiplex PCR; TCRdb stores just in-frame clones and leaves some out. The sample has approximately 140,000 clones, 70% to 80% seen once. The sample was PBMCs. This TCR derives from a woman aged 45-59 years in good health and CMV-seropositive.

Here the CDR3 DNA reads TGTGCCTGGACTCCTAGTATGAACACTGAAGCTTTCTTT. Translation gives CAWTPSMNTEAFF. V gene TRBV30 combines with J gene TRBJ1-1; unclear D gene. The V end was cut by 4 bases, the J end by 0 bases, with 9 bases between. The V gene's germline CDR1 is GTSNPN and CDR2 SVGIG (reference sequence). CDR3 size: 13 residues.